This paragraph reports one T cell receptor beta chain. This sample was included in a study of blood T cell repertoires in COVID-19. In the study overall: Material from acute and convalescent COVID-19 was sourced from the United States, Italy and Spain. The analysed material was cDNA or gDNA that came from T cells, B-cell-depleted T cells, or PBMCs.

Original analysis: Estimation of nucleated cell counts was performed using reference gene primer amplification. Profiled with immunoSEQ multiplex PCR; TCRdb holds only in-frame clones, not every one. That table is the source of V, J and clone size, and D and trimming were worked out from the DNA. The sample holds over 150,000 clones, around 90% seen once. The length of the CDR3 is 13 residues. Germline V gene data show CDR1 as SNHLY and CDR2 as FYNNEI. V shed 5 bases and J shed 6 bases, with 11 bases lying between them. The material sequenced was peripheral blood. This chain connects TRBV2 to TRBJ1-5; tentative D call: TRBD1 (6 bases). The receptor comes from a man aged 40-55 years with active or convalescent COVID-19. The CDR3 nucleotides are TGTGCCAGCAGTCTACAGGGCGGTCAGCCCCAGCATTTT. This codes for CASSLQGGQPQHF.